This T cell receptor beta chain comes out of a study of T cell changes during pregnancy in multiple sclerosis. Generated by immunoSEQ multiplex PCR, the TCRdb table keeps only in-frame clones and is missing some. The sample carries 95,000 to 100,000 clones, more than 90% recorded once. Germline lookup yields CDR1 SGHVS and CDR2 FQNEAQ. With 6 bases clipped from V and 4 bases from J, the junction kept 11 bases outside the gene matches. The CDR3 consists of 18 residues. This chain connects TRBV7-8 to TRBJ2-3; 15 bases line up with TRBD2. The source of this sequence is a female donor with multiple sclerosis, enrolled in a pregnancy study. The starting material was peripheral blood, obtained in the second trimester of pregnancy. The CDR3 coding sequence is TGTGCCAGCAGAGGACTAGCGGGAGGGAATTTGCGGGCAGATACGCAGTATTTT. It codes for CASRGLAGGNLRADTQYF.